The 29 T cell receptor beta chains presented below share a single source sample, sequenced in a study of T and B cells in COVID-19 patients. BIOMED2 TRB-A/B primer pools were used in multiplex TRB PCR. One entry per CDR3 protein results from TCRdb running MiXCR on the multiplex PCR reads. The table includes more than 10,000 distinct CDR3 sequences, around a third detected once. Blood genomic DNA input for TRB amplification was about 220-500 ng. Sequenced: blood. The receptors were sampled from a human donor with active COVID-19.

Only a few counts were recorded for this clonotype. J is TRBJ2-5 and V is TRBV5-4; D is ambiguous. V was shortened by 4 bases and J by 2 bases, with 15 bases between the two germline ends. This CDR3 contains 15 residues. The germline gives CDR1 SGHNT, CDR2 YYREEE (reference sequence). The CDR3 nucleotides are TGTGCCAGCAGCACGGGCGGCCAGCAGCAAGAGACCCAGTACTTC. It specifies CASSTGGQQQETQYF.

This chain joins TRBV6-1 and TRBJ2-1; possibly TRBD1 for D (5 bases). Germline CDR1 is MNHNS and CDR2 is SASEGT. This CDR3 is built from 15 residues. Trimming shortened V by 7 bases and J by 1 base, and 14 bases separated the two germline ends. Here the CDR3 DNA reads TGTGCCAGCATCCAAGGGGATTTATCCTACAATGAGCAGTTCTTC. Protein product: CASIQGDLSYNEQFF.

In nucleotides, the CDR3 is TGTGCCACCGGCTCCGGGCTGACCCAGTACTTC. Its protein is CATGSGLTQYF. The chain carries TRBV24-1 and TRBJ2-5; D call uncertain. CDR3 length: 11 residues. The germline V gene encodes CDR1 KGHDR and CDR2 SFDVKD. Trimming cost V 9 bases and J 7 bases, with 11 bases left between them.

The chain combines TRBV6-5 with TRBJ2-5; TRBD1 matches 7 bases. V lost 7 bases to trimming and J lost 2 bases; unmatched junction nucleotides: 7. The CDR3 is made up of 14 amino acids. Per germline, CDR1 MNHEY and CDR2 SVGAGI. CDR3 amino acids: CASKIQGFQETQYF. In nucleotides, the CDR3 is TGTGCCAGCAAGATACAGGGGTTTCAAGAGACCCAGTACTTC.

Points on this clonotype: Being one base from a much bigger clone, this may be a read error. This is likely a read error, given that the CDR3 carries no conserved phenylalanine or tryptophan at its end. The limits of the CDR3 on the DNA are not certain, so only TCRdb's listed CDR3 is given. This sequence joins TRBV5-6 and TRBJ2-3. The CDR3 is 13 residues long, counting both termini. Germline CDR1 SGHDT, CDR2 YYEEEE. Here the CDR3 reads CASSSTTVTVRYY.

CDR3 coding DNA: TGTGCCAGCAGCTTGGATGGGTCTGGGGCCAACGTCCTGACTTTC. It codes for CASSLDGSGANVLTF. The chain combines TRBV5-8 with TRBJ2-6; D is uncertain. In germline, CDR1 is SGHTS, CDR2 YDEGEE. The CDR3 is 15 residues long. V dropped 0 bases and J dropped 1 base, with 5 bases sitting between them.

The chain carries TRBV5-6 and TRBJ2-7; D is perhaps TRBD2 (6 bases). CDR1 is SGHDT and CDR2 is YYEEEE in the germline V gene. CDR3 length: 16 residues. The V end lost 4 bases, the J end lost 1 base, and 18 bases lay between the germline ends. CDR3 in amino acids: CASSHILAAASYEQYF. CDR3 nucleotide sequence: TGTGCCAGCAGCCATATACTAGCTGCCGCATCCTACGAGCAGTACTTC.

The rearrangement links TRBV4-3 to TRBJ1-3; D possibly corresponds to TRBD1 (6 bases). The V end was cut by 5 bases, the J end by 4 bases, with 18 bases between. The CDR3 sequence is 16 residues long. In germline, CDR1 is LGHNA, CDR2 YSLEER. The CDR3 sequence: CASSTRWDNEGNTIYF. Written as DNA, the CDR3 is TGCGCCAGCAGCACACGGTGGGACAACGAGGGAAACACCATATATTTT.

This clonotype was found a few times. This chain links TRBV12-3 or TRBV12-4 with TRBJ2-2; 8 bases are shared with TRBD1. Trimming cost V 6 bases and J 2 bases; bases outside gene matches: 8. The CDR3 is 16 amino acids. The CDR3 coding sequence is TGTGCCAGCAGGCCACAGGGGGGCGGAAACACCGGGGAGCTGTTTTTT. Translated: CASRPQGGGNTGELFF.

By sample fraction, this clonotype is medium-sized (0.01 to 0.1%). V gene TRBV30 combines with J gene TRBJ1-2; 11 bases agree with TRBD1. CDR3 size: 12 residues. Germline V CDR1 and CDR2: GTSNPN, SVGIG (reference sequence). Here the CDR3 DNA reads TGTGCGGCCGGGACAGGGGGTGATGGCTACACCTTC. Protein product: CAAGTGGDGYTF. Complete variable domain (other parts from reference TRBV30 and TRBJ1-2): SQTIHQWPATLVQPVGSPLSLECTVEGTSNPNLYWYRQAAGRGLQLLFYSVGIGQISSEVPQNLSASRPQDRQFILSSKKLLLSDSGFYLCAAGTGGDGYTFGSGTRLTVV.

The count of this clonotype is one. V gene TRBV5-5 combines with J gene TRBJ1-2; 9 bases fit TRBD1. Germline values: CDR1 SGHKS, CDR2 YYEKEE (reference sequence). J was trimmed by 8 bases and V by 4 bases; bases with no gene match: 9. The CDR3 spans 14 residues. CDR3 amino acids: CASSTRTGVIGYTF. The CDR3 bases are TGTGCCAGCAGCACCCGGACAGGGGTCATAGGCTACACCTTC.

The chain has TRBV6-2 or TRBV6-3 and TRBJ1-1; TRBD1 matches 7 bases. The CDR3 contains 14 residues. Germline CDR1 and CDR2: MNHEY and SVGEGT. Losses at the gene ends were 3 bases for V and 4 bases for J; bases not matched to a gene: 5. CDR3 amino acids: CASSYTTGATEAFF. The CDR3 DNA reads as TGTGCCAGCAGTTATACTACAGGGGCCACTGAAGCTTTCTTT.

In its sample, this clonotype ranks as medium-sized. The rearrangement links TRBV6-5 to TRBJ2-5, with D possibly TRBD1 on 6 matching bases. Germline loops: CDR1 MNHEY, CDR2 SVGAGI. This CDR3 comprises 15 residues. With 6 bases removed from V and 5 bases from J, the gap between germline ends came to 19 bases. The CDR3 DNA sequence: TGTGCCAGCAGGACAGGAGAGGCTAGGCGGGAGACCCAGTACTTC. It is translated as CASRTGEARRETQYF.

CDR3 in DNA: TGTGCCAGCAGCCCGCCGCCCCCTACCGGGGAGCTGTTTTTT. Its protein is CASSPPPPTGELFF. This chain joins TRBV7-2 and TRBJ2-2; no clear D. The CDR3 has 14 amino acids. Germline V gives CDR1 SGHTA, CDR2 FQGNSA. The ends were cut back, 5 bases at V and 5 bases at J, with 12 bases in the middle.

With respect to this clonotype: Since a much larger clone is just one base distant, this may be a read error. This chain uses TRBV6-5 with TRBJ1-6; possibly TRBD1 for D (5 bases). Per the germline V gene, CDR1 is MNHEY and CDR2 is SVGAGI. V was cut by 1 base and J by 7 bases, with 8 bases left in between. The CDR3 consists of 14 residues. In DNA form, the CDR3 reads TGTGCCAGCAGTTACTTGAGACAGAATTCACCCCTCCACTTT. Amino acid sequence: CASSYLRQNSPLHF.

V is TRBV6-5 and J is TRBJ1-2; D is undetermined. The V and J ends lost 8 bases and 8 bases respectively, with 24 bases between them. Germline lookup yields CDR1 MNHEY and CDR2 SVGAGI. The CDR3 spans 15 residues. The CDR3 DNA reads as TGTGCCAGCGGCCACCGGCCGAACCTTGCTGGAGGCTACACCTTC. It yields the protein CASGHRPNLAGGYTF.

V and J are TRBV19 and TRBJ2-7; possibly TRBD1 for D (5 bases). CDR1 is LNHDA, CDR2 SQIVND, per germline (reference sequence). The CDR3 sequence is 15 residues long. The V end was cut by 7 bases, the J end by 7 bases, with 23 bases between. The CDR3 bases are TGTGCCAGTACCCCCAACGGAGCGATTCACAGGGAGCAGTACTTC. This sequence encodes CASTPNGAIHREQYF.

This clonotype was seen a handful of times. The CDR3 sequence is CATSGMVDTQYF. As DNA, the CDR3 is TGTGCCACCAGTGGTATGGTGGATACGCAGTATTTT. This sequence joins TRBV24-1 and TRBJ2-3; D unclear. The CDR3 totals 12 residues. Germline CDR1 KGHDR, CDR2 SFDVKD. V gave up 5 bases and J gave up 6 bases, with 8 bases separating them.

This clonotype was seen a few times. The genes are TRBV19 and TRBJ2-7; D may be TRBD2 (6 bases). This CDR3 has 14 residues. Trimming left V 7 bases short and J 1 base short, with 14 bases between. Germline V gene data show CDR1 as LNHDA and CDR2 as SQIVND (reference sequence). The CDR3 here is CASTSGGASYEQYF. CDR3 coding DNA: TGTGCCAGTACCTCAGGAGGGGCTTCCTACGAGCAGTACTTC. The complete variable domain, with remaining parts taken from reference TRBV19 and TRBJ2-7, reads DGGITQSPKYLFRKEGQNVTLSCEQNLNHDAMYWYRQDPGQGLRLIYYSQIVNDFQKGDIAEGYSVSREKKESFPLTVTSAQKNPTAFYLCASTSGGASYEQYFGPGTRLTVT.

This clonotype was seen once. The chain is built from TRBV11-2 and TRBJ2-7; TRBD1 or TRBD2 may be the D gene (5 bases each). The V end lost 7 bases, the J end lost 0 bases, and 16 bases lay between the germline ends. Germline V lookup: CDR1 SGHAT, CDR2 FQNNGV. The CDR3 is 15 amino acids. The CDR3 nucleotides are TGTGCCAGCACCCCCTATGCAGGGAGCTCCTACGAGCAGTACTTC. Amino acids: CASTPYAGSSYEQYF.

Only a few counts were recorded for this clonotype. The chain is built from TRBV6-1 and TRBJ1-2; D is perhaps TRBD1 (5 bases). The ends were cut back, 7 bases at V and 3 bases at J, with 15 bases in the middle. This CDR3 contains 14 residues. Germline loops: CDR1 MNHNS, CDR2 SASEGT. The CDR3 bases are TGTGCCAGCATCCGCCAACAGGCGGACTATGGCTACACCTTC. It yields the protein CASIRQQADYGYTF.

A few counts support this clonotype. The chain joins TRBV19 to TRBJ2-3; D uncertain. Per the germline V gene, CDR1 is LNHDA and CDR2 is SQIVND (reference sequence). The CDR3 covers 14 residues. V lost 1 base and J lost 1, with 6 bases in between. CDR3 in amino acids: CASSIAFRTDTQYF. The CDR3 DNA is TGTGCCAGTAGTATAGCGTTTCGCACAGATACGCAGTATTTT.

In this sample, this clonotype is medium-sized. V and J are TRBV19 and TRBJ2-1; maybe TRBD2 (7 bases). Germline V gene lookup returns CDR1 LNHDA and CDR2 SQIVND (reference sequence). CDR3 length: 15 residues. V dropped 10 bases and J dropped 6 bases, with 22 bases sitting between them. CDR3 amino acids: CATGIAGGPRNEQFF. The CDR3 DNA reads TGTGCCACCGGTATAGCCGGGGGGCCTCGCAATGAGCAGTTCTTC.

The table lists this clonotype with a few counts. The rearrangement uses TRBV30 and TRBJ1-4; the match to TRBD1 covers 9 bases. After removal of 3 bases from V and 8 bases from J, the junction contained 7 bases not matched to a gene. This CDR3 region has 14 residues. The germline V gene encodes CDR1 GTSNPN and CDR2 SVGIG (reference sequence). CDR3 nucleotide sequence: TGTGCCTGGAGCCCGGGACAGGGTCAGGAAAAACTGTTTTTT. Translating it yields CAWSPGQGQEKLFF.

There are a few counts of this clonotype. V and J are TRBV10-3 and TRBJ2-3; perhaps D is TRBD1 or TRBD2 (6 bases each). Trimming cost V 11 bases and J 3 bases, with 15 bases left between them. The CDR3 length is 13 residues. CDR1 is ENHRY and CDR2 is SYGVKD in the germline V gene. The CDR3 sequence is CASTRGRTDTQYF. DNA for the CDR3: TGTGCCTCCACCCGGGGGCGGACAGATACGCAGTATTTT.

The CDR3 region has the DNA TGTGCCAGCAGCTTTGTTGTTAACAATGAGCAGTTCTTC. It is translated as CASSFVVNNEQFF. The V call is TRBV5-4, the J call TRBJ2-1; D is ambiguous. This CDR3 has 13 residues. The germline V gene encodes CDR1 SGHNT and CDR2 YYREEE (reference sequence). With 2 bases removed from V and 5 bases from J, the gap between germline ends came to 8 bases.

This clonotype turned up a few times. The chain links TRBV14 to TRBJ2-7; 10 nucleotides agree with TRBD1. Germline V gives CDR1 SGHDN, CDR2 FVKESK. The V gene end was trimmed by 3 bases and the J gene end by 4 bases; junction bases not matched to a gene: 3. This CDR3 region has 14 residues. Here the CDR3 reads CASSHRQGAYEQYF. CDR3 DNA sequence: TGTGCCAGCAGCCATCGACAGGGGGCATACGAGCAGTACTTC.

By its share, this clonotype is medium-sized. This chain joins TRBV19 and TRBJ2-3, with a possible D match to TRBD2 (6 bases). With 9 bases removed from V and 8 bases from J, the gap between germline ends came to 21 bases. Germline V gene lookup returns CDR1 LNHDA and CDR2 SQIVND (reference sequence). This CDR3 comprises 14 residues. The chain's CDR3 is CASTPEWRAVTQYF. Here the CDR3 DNA reads TGTGCCAGCACCCCAGAATGGAGGGCTGTTACGCAGTATTTT.

The chain carries TRBV10-3 and TRBJ2-3; 8 bases map to TRBD2. This CDR3 comprises 16 residues. Trimming at V came to 9 bases and at J to 4 bases, leaving 15 bases not matched to a gene. In germline, CDR1 is ENHRY, CDR2 SYGVKD. CDR3 loop: CAMTRGAGGPADTQYF. The CDR3 coding sequence is TGTGCCATGACTAGGGGGGCGGGGGGCCCCGCAGATACGCAGTATTTT.